Below are 27 T cell receptor beta chains sequenced from a single sample in a study of blood T cell repertoires in COVID-19. Profiling relied on immunoSEQ multiplex PCR, and the TCRdb table lists in-frame clones only, not all of them. This table has some 43,000 clones, about 87% appearing once. The sample comprised peripheral blood. These receptors came from a human donor in a cohort sampled during active COVID-19.

The gene calls are TRBV7-9 and TRBJ2-1; TRBD2 agrees at 12 bases. The V gene end was trimmed by 5 bases and the J gene end by 7 bases; junction bases not matched to a gene: 6. Germline CDR1 SEHNR, CDR2 FQNEAQ (reference sequence). This CDR3 has 15 residues. This CDR3 reads CASSATSGSGNEQFF. CDR3 DNA sequence: TGTGCCAGCAGCGCGACTAGCGGGAGTGGTAATGAGCAGTTCTTC.

The CDR3 sequence: CASSQYGLAGPSETQYF. The CDR3 DNA is TGCGCCAGCAGCCAGTATGGGTTGGCGGGACCCTCTGAGACCCAGTACTTC. The gene calls are TRBV4-3 and TRBJ2-5; TRBD2 might be the D (6 bases). The CDR3 totals 17 residues. V lost 3 bases, J lost 5 bases, and 22 bases lay in between. The germline CDR1 and CDR2 sequences are LGHNA and YSLEER.

This sequence joins TRBV9 and TRBJ2-7; no firm D call. Trimming took 0 bases from V and 2 from J, leaving 6 bases between them. This CDR3 contains 13 residues. Germline V lookup: CDR1 SGDLS, CDR2 YYNGEE. Written as DNA, the CDR3 is TGTGCCAGCAGCGTAGGCCAGACCTACGAGCAGTACTTC. Protein product: CASSVGQTYEQYF.

Here the CDR3 reads CASSSGLGQHEQYF. CDR3 nucleotide sequence: TGTGCCAGCAGCTCAGGACTGGGCCAGCACGAGCAGTACTTC. The J gene is TRBJ2-7, the V gene TRBV11-2, with a possible D match to TRBD2 (5 bases). Trimming stripped 4 bases from V and 5 bases from J, with 15 bases between. Looked up from germline, CDR1 is SGHAT and CDR2 is FQNNGV. The CDR3 is 14 amino acids.

The chain couples TRBV21-1 to TRBJ2-7; the table's D call, TRBD1, was not checked against the DNA. TRBV21-1 is listed as a pseudogene. This CDR3 has 15 residues. In DNA form, the CDR3 reads TGTGCCAGCAGCAACACATTCAGGGATCGCTACGAGCAGTACTTC. Its protein product is CASSNTFRDRYEQYF.

The chain couples TRBV19 to TRBJ1-5, with a tentative D call TRBD1 (6 bases). The germline V gene has CDR1 LNHDA and CDR2 SQIVND (reference sequence). The CDR3 is 16 amino acids. Trimming took 6 bases from V and 2 from J, leaving 17 bases between them. The DNA for the CDR3 is TGTGCCAGTAGCATCTCGGGACAACGGGGCAATCAGCCCCAGCATTTT. It codes for CASSISGQRGNQPQHF. The complete variable domain, with remaining parts taken from reference TRBV19 and TRBJ1-5, reads DGGITQSPKYLFRKEGQNVTLSCEQNLNHDAMYWYRQDPGQGLRLIYYSQIVNDFQKGDIAEGYSVSREKKESFPLTVTSAQKNPTAFYLCASSISGQRGNQPQHFGDGTRLSIL.

This clone was detected only once. The chain links TRBV6-2 or TRBV6-3 to TRBJ2-7; D is possibly TRBD1 (5 bases). CDR1 and CDR2 (germline): MNHEY, SVGEGT. The CDR3 is 14 residues long. The V end was cut by 2 bases, the J end by 0 bases, with 8 bases between. The CDR3 protein is CASSYEGASYEQYF. CDR3 sequence (DNA): TGTGCCAGCAGTTACGAAGGGGCCTCCTACGAGCAGTACTTC.

This chain links TRBV19 with TRBJ2-1; perhaps TRBD1 as D (8 bases). This CDR3 spans 16 amino acids. Trimming took 5 bases from V and 8 from J, leaving 22 bases between them. Germline CDR1 LNHDA, CDR2 SQIVND (reference sequence). CDR3 sequence: CASSDRGAGPVHEQFF. As DNA, the CDR3 is TGTGCCAGTAGTGACAGGGGAGCGGGACCGGTCCATGAGCAGTTCTTC.

The sample holds one count of this clone. The CDR3 sequence: CASSPKETGGKVEAFF. The CDR3, as DNA: TGCGCCAGCAGCCCGAAAGAGACAGGGGGGAAAGTAGAAGCTTTCTTT. V is TRBV5-1 and J is TRBJ1-1, with 9 bases matching TRBD1. Germline V gives CDR1 SGHRS, CDR2 YFSETQ. V shed 4 bases, J shed 8 bases, and the junction held 15 bases outside the gene matches. The CDR3 is 16 residues long. Full variable domain (outside the CDR3, taken from reference TRBV5-1 and TRBJ1-1): KAGVTQTPRYLIKTRGQQVTLSCSPISGHRSVSWYQQTPGQGLQFLFEYFSETQRNKGNFPGRFSGRQFSNSRSEMNVSTLELGDSALYLCASSPKETGGKVEAFFGQGTRLTVV.

This clone is a singleton in its sample. V gene TRBV2 combines with J gene TRBJ2-7; a possible D gene is TRBD1 (5 bases). The CDR3 is 13 residues long. The germline gives CDR1 SNHLY, CDR2 FYNNEI. Trimming shortened V by 7 bases and J by 2 bases, and 12 bases separated the two germline ends. The CDR3 bases are TGTGCCAGCAAGGTAGACAGAACCTACGAGCAGTACTTC. As protein: CASKVDRTYEQYF. Full variable domain (rest looked up from reference TRBV2 and TRBJ2-7): EPEVTQTPSHQVTQMGQEVILRCVPISNHLYFYWYRQILGQKVEFLVSFYNNEISEKSEIFDDQFSVERPDGSNFTLKIRSTKLEDSAMYFCASKVDRTYEQYFGPGTRLTVT.

V is TRBV7-6 and J is TRBJ2-1; 11 bases are a match to TRBD2. Germline CDR1 and CDR2: SGHVS and FNYEAQ. J gave up 0 bases and V 1 base, and 8 bases lay outside the gene matches. The CDR3 consists of 19 residues. In DNA form, the CDR3 reads TGTGCCAGCAGCTTAGTTCCACTAGCGGGAGTTCGCTCCTACAATGAGCAGTTCTTC. It specifies CASSLVPLAGVRSYNEQFF.

The chain uses TRBV2 and TRBJ2-1; 8 nucleotides line up with TRBD1. Germline V lookup: CDR1 SNHLY, CDR2 FYNNEI. Losses at the gene ends were 2 bases for V and 1 base for J; bases not matched to a gene: 7. The CDR3 loop spans 17 amino acids. The CDR3 is CASSEPVQGASYNEQFF. The CDR3 DNA reads TGTGCCAGCAGTGAACCTGTTCAGGGGGCTTCCTACAATGAGCAGTTCTTC.

The chain recombines TRBV5-1 with TRBJ2-5; perhaps TRBD1 as D (5 bases). Trimming took 0 bases from V and 3 from J, leaving 12 bases between them. The length of the CDR3 is 15 residues. Germline lookup yields CDR1 SGHRS and CDR2 YFSETQ. The CDR3 bases are TGCGCCAGCAGCTTGGAGGGCAGGGCGGAAGAGACCCAGTACTTC. It is translated as CASSLEGRAEETQYF.

This clone is a singleton in its sample. The chain combines TRBV28 with TRBJ2-4; D is possibly TRBD2 (5 bases). V lost 2 bases and J 8 bases, leaving 16 bases between the germline ends. Germline V lookup: CDR1 MDHEN, CDR2 SYDVKM. The CDR3 covers 15 residues. CDR3 region: CASSLTDPPRDIQYF. The CDR3 DNA sequence: TGTGCCAGCAGTTTAACCGACCCCCCGAGGGACATTCAGTACTTC.

V is TRBV5-1 and J is TRBJ2-7, with 7 bases that match TRBD1. Looked up from germline, CDR1 is SGHRS and CDR2 is YFSETQ. This CDR3 has 13 amino acids. V lost 1 base, J lost 6 bases, and 4 bases stayed unmatched. The CDR3 bases are TGCGCCAGCAGCTTGATAACAGGGGTCGAGCAGTACTTC. Protein product: CASSLITGVEQYF.

The V call is TRBV29-1, the J call TRBJ2-1, with 11 bases identical to TRBD1. With 5 bases clipped from V and 6 bases from J, the junction kept 9 bases outside the gene matches. CDR1 and CDR2 (germline): SQVTM, ANQGSEA. The CDR3 has 15 amino acids. The CDR3 region is CSVLGQDRGLNEQFF. The CDR3 DNA is TGCAGCGTTCTAGGTCAGGACAGGGGGCTCAATGAGCAGTTCTTC.

The chain employs TRBV19 and TRBJ1-4, with 8 bases fitting TRBD1. Germline V gene data show CDR1 as LNHDA and CDR2 as SQIVND (reference sequence). Losses at the gene ends were 5 bases for V and 8 bases for J; bases not matched to a gene: 10. The length of the CDR3 is 15 residues. CDR3 coding DNA: TGTGCCAGTAGTCCAGGGGGCGCGTTAAACGAAAAACTGTTTTTT. Protein sequence: CASSPGGALNEKLFF. Based on the CDR3 plus reference TRBV19 and TRBJ1-4, the full variable domain is DGGITQSPKYLFRKEGQNVTLSCEQNLNHDAMYWYRQDPGQGLRLIYYSQIVNDFQKGDIAEGYSVSREKKESFPLTVTSAQKNPTAFYLCASSPGGALNEKLFFGSGTQLSVL.

This clone was detected only a few times. V is TRBV2 and J is TRBJ2-2; perhaps TRBD2 as D (6 bases). Looked up from germline, CDR1 is SNHLY and CDR2 is FYNNEI. With 11 bases removed from V and 4 bases from J, the gap between germline ends came to 20 bases. The CDR3 runs 15 residues. The DNA for the CDR3 is TGTGCCTCCGCCCTGGTAAGGGGAGGCACCGGGGAGCTGTTTTTT. Translation gives CASALVRGGTGELFF.

CDR3 loop: CASSTRETQYF. The CDR3 DNA reads as TGTGCCAGCAGCACTCGGGAGACCCAGTACTTC. The genes are TRBV28 and TRBJ2-5; D remains unclear. CDR1 is MDHEN, CDR2 SYDVKM, per germline. The CDR3 totals 11 residues. Trimming stripped 6 bases from V and 5 bases from J, with 7 bases between.

The V gene is TRBV5-5, the J gene TRBJ2-4; TRBD1 aligns across 7 bases. The CDR3 sequence is 15 residues long. V shed 2 bases and J 0 bases; nucleotides not matched to a gene: 2. Germline CDR1 SGHKS, CDR2 YYEKEE (reference sequence). The CDR3 nucleotides read TGTGCCAGCAGCTTTACAGGGGCAGCCAAAAACATTCAGTACTTC. It is translated as CASSFTGAAKNIQYF.

V and J are TRBV5-1 and TRBJ1-1; 12 bases align to TRBD1. Unmatched junction bases numbered 2, after V lost 4 bases and J lost 10 bases. Looked up from germline, CDR1 is SGHRS and CDR2 is YFSETQ. This CDR3 region has 12 residues. CDR3 in amino acids: CASSEGQGAAFF. In nucleotides, the CDR3 is TGCGCCAGCAGCGAGGGACAGGGGGCAGCTTTCTTT. The full variable domain, with the rest looked up from reference TRBV5-1 and TRBJ1-1, is KAGVTQTPRYLIKTRGQQVTLSCSPISGHRSVSWYQQTPGQGLQFLFEYFSETQRNKGNFPGRFSGRQFSNSRSEMNVSTLELGDSALYLCASSEGQGAAFFGQGTRLTVV.

CDR3: CASSLGQGGPNEQYF. CDR3 DNA: TGTGCCAGCAGCCTTGGACAAGGGGGACCCAACGAGCAGTACTTC. The chain carries TRBV6-5 and TRBJ2-7, with D possibly matching TRBD1 (6 bases). V gave up 6 bases and J gave up 5 bases, with 20 bases separating them. The CDR3 is 15 amino acids. Germline CDR1 MNHEY, CDR2 SVGAGI.

The genes are TRBV11-3 and TRBJ2-2; 7 bases line up with TRBD1. CDR1 is SGHNT and CDR2 is YENEEA in the germline V gene. V shed 3 bases and J 8 bases; nucleotides not matched to a gene: 15. The CDR3 covers 17 residues. CDR3: CASSFRVGQIHAGELFF. The CDR3 DNA follows: TGTGCCAGCAGCTTCCGAGTGGGACAGATTCATGCGGGGGAGCTGTTTTTT.

The gene calls are TRBV3-1 (or the pseudogene TRBV3-2) and TRBJ2-7, with TRBD2 matching over 10 bases. The CDR3 spans 16 residues. Germline CDR1 reads LGHDT; CDR2 reads YNNKEL (reference sequence). The V gene end was trimmed by 5 bases and the J gene end by 1 base; junction bases not matched to a gene: 8. CDR3 coding DNA: TGTGCCAGCAGCGACAGCGGGAGGGCCTCGTCCTACGAGCAGTACTTC. This translates into CASSDSGRASSYEQYF.

The chain couples TRBV11-2 to TRBJ1-1, with 11 positions matching TRBD1. Germline V gene lookup returns CDR1 SGHAT and CDR2 FQNNGV. Unmatched junction bases numbered 0, after V lost 8 bases and J lost 1 base. The length of the CDR3 is 13 residues. This chain's CDR3 is CASGTGGNTEAFF. As DNA, the CDR3 is TGTGCCAGCGGGACAGGGGGGAACACTGAAGCTTTCTTT.

CDR3 sequence: CASSPPSTDTQYF. DNA of the CDR3: TGTGCCAGCTCACCACCTAGTACAGATACGCAGTATTTT. The rearrangement links TRBV18 to TRBJ2-3; D unclear. This CDR3 is 13 amino acids long. Trimming pared 0 bases from V and 3 bases from J, leaving 4 bases between. Germline lookup yields CDR1 KGHSH and CDR2 LQKENI.

This clone was picked up a small number of times. The CDR3 spells CASRGIPGLAVPGGELFF. The CDR3 DNA reads as TGTGCCAGTAGGGGCATACCGGGACTAGCGGTGCCCGGCGGGGAGCTGTTTTTT. The chain couples TRBV19 to TRBJ2-2; 11 positions agree with TRBD2. Per germline, CDR1 LNHDA and CDR2 SQIVND (reference sequence). Trimming at V came to 6 bases and at J to 7 bases, leaving 16 bases not matched to a gene. CDR3 size: 18 residues.